Listed below are T cell receptor beta chains from one sample, sequenced in a study of early T cells in non-severe SARS-CoV-2 infection. TCRdb independently ran MiXCR on the 5' RACE reads; one entry per CDR3 protein. The sample includes tens of thousands of distinct CDR3 sequences, more than 15% of them seen just once. Sequencing was performed on whole blood, taken at baseline. These TCRs come from an adult who was a healthcare worker with PCR-confirmed SARS-CoV-2 infection or an uninfected control (not recorded which). CDR3s include the opening cysteine and the closing phenylalanine or tryptophan. D genes are given only for firm matches. Clone size appears in some rows only: once, few, many, or a class for an expanded clone.

J gene,clone size,V gene,D gene,CDR3 protein,CDR3 DNA
TRBJ2-2,once,TRBV24-1,-,CATSGQRTGELSF,TGTGCCACCAGTGGTCAGCGGACCGGGGAGCTGTCTTTT
TRBJ2-1,-,TRBV6-1,TRBD1,CASRAGGPSPGEQFF,TGTGCCAGCAGGGCAGGGGGCCCGAGCCCCGGAGAGCAGTTCTTC
TRBJ2-3,-,TRBV12-3/TRBV12-4,TRBD2,CASSPTGGSDTQYF,TGTGCCAGCAGTCCGACCGGGGGGTCAGATACGCAGTATTTT
TRBJ1-4,-,TRBV5-5,-,CASSLLGTPNEKLFF,TGTGCCAGCAGCTTGTTGGGCACGCCTAATGAAAAACTGTTTTTT
TRBJ2-7,few,TRBV27,TRBD2,CASSYTSGRNYEQYF,TGTGCCAGCAGCTACACTAGCGGGAGGAATTACGAGCAGTACTTC
TRBJ2-7,-,TRBV6-6,TRBD2,CASSYPGTSGHYEQYF,TGTGCCAGCAGTTACCCAGGGACTAGCGGACACTACGAGCAGTACTTC
TRBJ1-3,few,TRBV4-3,-,CASSQDLVRSGNTIYF,TGCGCCAGCAGCCAAGATCTTGTCCGCTCTGGAAACACCATATATTTT
TRBJ2-3,few,TRBV6-5,-,CASSYSSARQRPMMQYF,TGTGCCAGCAGTTACTCGAGCGCTCGGCAGCGCCCGATGATGCAGTATTTT
TRBJ1-1,-,TRBV20-1,-,CSARTGTLNTEAFF,TGCAGTGCTAGGACCGGAACTCTGAACACTGAAGCTTTCTTT
TRBJ2-7,-,TRBV7-2,-,CASSLVLVGEQYF,TGTGCCAGCAGCTTAGTTTTAGTCGGCGAGCAGTACTTC
TRBJ1-1,-,TRBV3-1,TRBD1,CASSRGPGQGNTEAFF,TGTGCCAGCAGCCGTGGACCGGGACAGGGTAACACTGAAGCTTTCTTT
TRBJ2-3,few,TRBV6-5,TRBD1,CASSYVRQGLWTDTQYF,TGTGCCAGCAGTTACGTGAGACAGGGGTTATGGACAGATACGCAGTATTTT
TRBJ2-1,many,TRBV12-3/TRBV12-4,-,CASSRSDNEQFF,TGTGCCAGCAGCCGCTCGGACAATGAGCAGTTCTTC
TRBJ2-2,few,TRBV20-1,-,CSADGRTGELFF,TGCAGTGCGGACGGACGGACCGGGGAGCTGTTTTTT
TRBJ1-6,once,TRBV6-5,-,CASSSTPNSPLHF,TGTGCCAGCAGTTCTACCCCCAATTCACCCCTCCACTTT
TRBJ1-5,-,TRBV12-3/TRBV12-4,-,CASSFMGSNQPQHF,TGTGCCAGCAGTTTTATGGGTAGCAATCAGCCCCAGCATTTT
TRBJ1-5,many,TRBV4-2,-,CASSPGEDRIKPQHF,TGTGCCAGCAGCCCAGGAGAGGACAGAATCAAGCCCCAGCATTTT
TRBJ2-7,-,TRBV7-2,-,CASSSRVASSYEQYF,TGTGCCAGCAGCTCCCGAGTCGCTAGCTCCTACGAGCAGTACTTC
TRBJ2-7,few,TRBV2,-,CASSSGRLSYEQYF,TGTGCCAGCAGCTCCGGAAGGCTCTCCTACGAGCAGTACTTC
TRBJ2-5,-,TRBV19,TRBD2,CASRSGLAPGETQYF,TGTGCCAGTAGGAGCGGACTAGCGCCGGGAGAGACCCAGTACTTC
TRBJ1-5,many,TRBV15,-,CATTTQGQGHQPQHF,TGTGCCACCACCACTCAAGGGCAGGGCCATCAGCCCCAGCATTTT
TRBJ2-3,few,TRBV18,-,CASSPPLTNYIADTQYF,TGTGCCAGCTCACCTCCATTGACAAACTACATCGCAGATACGCAGTATTTT
TRBJ1-1,few,TRBV6-6,-,CASRPDMNTEAFF,TGTGCCAGCAGACCGGATATGAACACTGAAGCTTTCTTT
TRBJ2-1,-,TRBV7-2,-,CASSLQFREQFF,TGTGCCAGCAGCTTACAGTTCCGTGAGCAGTTCTTC
TRBJ2-1,-,TRBV20-1,TRBD2,CSASGGAGTEQFF,TGCAGTGCTAGCGGGGGGGCCGGGACTGAGCAGTTCTTC
TRBJ2-1,-,TRBV28,-,CASSLITFNEQFF,TGTGCCAGCAGTTTGATCACTTTCAATGAGCAGTTCTTC
TRBJ1-3,few,TRBV18,-,CASSQQGNTIYF,TGTGCCAGCTCCCAGCAAGGAAACACCATATATTTT
TRBJ1-2,-,TRBV6-2/TRBV6-3,TRBD1,CASREMTGQSGYTF,TGTGCCAGCAGGGAAATGACAGGGCAGAGCGGCTACACCTTC
TRBJ2-5,-,TRBV5-1,-,CASSIGQLQTQYF,TGCGCCAGCAGCATAGGACAGTTGCAGACCCAGTACTTC
TRBJ1-5,few,TRBV6-1,-,CASSRTDNQPQHF,TGTGCCAGCAGTAGGACGGACAATCAGCCCCAGCATTTT
TRBJ2-1,-,TRBV19,-,CASARAHPAHEQFF,TGTGCCAGTGCTAGGGCGCACCCGGCGCATGAGCAGTTCTTC
TRBJ2-1,-,TRBV5-8,-,CASWGRDYNEQFF,TGTGCCAGCTGGGGAAGGGACTACAATGAGCAGTTCTTC
TRBJ1-2,few,TRBV6-5,-,CASSSGLLYGYTF,TGTGCCAGCAGTTCAGGGCTCCTCTATGGCTACACCTTC
TRBJ1-5,-,TRBV4-1,TRBD1,CASSQDPQGGSYNQPQHF,TGCGCCAGCAGCCAAGATCCCCAAGGGGGCAGTTACAATCAGCCCCAGCATTTT
TRBJ2-1,few,TRBV12-3/TRBV12-4,TRBD2,CASGPGTSGGNEQFF,TGTGCCAGCGGGCCCGGGACTAGCGGGGGGAATGAGCAGTTCTTC
TRBJ2-1,few,TRBV6-5,-,CASSYSKPAYNEQFF,TGTGCCAGCAGTTACTCGAAGCCGGCCTACAATGAGCAGTTCTTC
TRBJ1-2,many,TRBV6-2/TRBV6-3,-,CASSYVIVGGYTF,TGTGCCAGCAGTTACGTGATAGTAGGTGGCTACACCTTC
TRBJ1-2,-,TRBV19,-,CASSPRKAQHYGYTF,TGTGCCAGTAGTCCCCGGAAAGCCCAACACTATGGCTACACCTTC
TRBJ2-1,medium-sized,TRBV6-2/TRBV6-3,-,CASSYEGAYNEQFF,TGTGCCAGCAGTTACGAGGGGGCCTACAATGAGCAGTTCTTC
TRBJ2-3,many,TRBV12-3/TRBV12-4,-,CASSPTRDTQYF,TGTGCCAGCAGTCCCACTAGAGATACGCAGTATTTT
TRBJ2-7,few,TRBV11-2,TRBD2,CASGTSGVSSYEQYF,TGTGCCAGCGGGACTAGCGGGGTGAGCTCCTACGAGCAGTACTTC
TRBJ2-3,-,TRBV12-3/TRBV12-4,TRBD1,CATSIHTGGFAADTQYF,TGTGCCACCTCTATCCACACAGGGGGCTTCGCGGCAGATACGCAGTATTTT
TRBJ1-2,-,TRBV20-1,TRBD1,CSARPRTGEVYGYTF,TGCAGTGCTCGACCAAGGACAGGCGAGGTCTATGGCTACACCTTC